The sequence of this T cell receptor (beta chain) was determined in a study of blood T cell repertoires in COVID-19. Overall study context: COVID-19 samples, acute and convalescent, were from the United States, Italy and Spain.

Trimming shortened V by 0 bases and J by 8 bases, and 14 bases separated the two germline ends. The CDR3 totals 15 residues. CDR1 and CDR2 (germline): KGHSH, LQKENI. In the original analysis: Amplification of reference gene primers was used by the study to estimate nucleated cell counts. Data came from immunoSEQ multiplex PCR; TCRdb stores just in-frame clones and leaves some out. V and J calls and clone size follow that table, whereas D and trimming were derived from the DNA. This table has hundreds of thousands of clones, about 82% appearing once. The sequencing sample was made of peripheral blood. The chain carries TRBV18 and TRBJ2-1; a weak D match, TRBD2 (6 bases). The TCR comes from an elderly woman with acute or convalescent COVID-19. CDR3 in amino acids: CASSPPGLPSDEQFF. In nucleotides, the CDR3 is TGTGCCAGCTCACCACCGGGACTGCCCTCGGATGAGCAGTTCTTC.